The 32 T cell receptor beta chains presented below share a single source sample, sequenced in a study of control samples from healthy donors and cancer patients (dated by TCRdb to the early 2020s). Library construction relied on the immunoSEQ multiplex PCR assay. In TCRdb, the immuneACCESS table is reduced to in-frame sequences with V and J assigned. These tables do not hold every clone; where another copy was compared, an unresolved V gene accounts for under half, and the others remain unexplained. The sample profile shows 200,000 or so clones; roughly 94% of them were found once. The ten biggest clones cover less than 1.6% of the sample. Material: blood. All receptors derive from a man aged 50 to 59 in good health.

A few counts support this clone. The chain carries TRBV19 and TRBJ1-5; 9 bases are shared with TRBD1. Trimming removed 9 bases from V and 3 bases from J; junction bases left unmatched: 9. Per the germline V gene, CDR1 is LNHDA and CDR2 is SQIVND (reference sequence). CDR3 size: 15 residues. The CDR3 sequence: CASTFRDRVNQPQHF. DNA of the CDR3: TGTGCCAGCACTTTCCGGGACAGGGTCAATCAGCCCCAGCATTTT.

This chain links TRBV4-1 with TRBJ1-2; a possible D gene is TRBD1 (6 bases). Trimming removed 3 bases from V and 4 bases from J, with 12 bases in between. The CDR3 has 14 residues. Germline V gene sequence: CDR1 MGHRA, CDR2 YSYEKL. The CDR3 here is CASSQGAGGYGYTF. The CDR3, as DNA: TGCGCCAGCAGCCAGGGGGCGGGAGGCTATGGCTACACCTTC.

This chain connects TRBV30 to TRBJ2-7; D may be TRBD1 or TRBD2 (6 bases each). The CDR3 length is 13 residues. V lost 2 bases and J 6 bases, leaving 14 bases between the germline ends. Looked up from germline, CDR1 is GTSNPN and CDR2 is SVGIG (reference sequence). Written as DNA, the CDR3 is TGTGCCTGGAGTCTCCGACCGGGGGCCGAGCAGTACTTC. Protein sequence: CAWSLRPGAEQYF.

This chain links TRBV7-2 with TRBJ1-6, with D possibly matching TRBD1 (6 bases). Trimming pared 1 base from V and 13 bases from J, leaving 11 bases between. CDR3 length: 13 amino acids. Germline V gene sequence: CDR1 SGHTA, CDR2 FQGNSA. The CDR3 region is CASSLEGGRPLHF. The CDR3 DNA reads TGTGCCAGCAGCTTAGAAGGGGGGCGGCCCCTCCACTTT.

This clone was recorded only once. The CDR3 reads CATSRGGAGQPQHF. CDR3 in DNA: TGTGCCACCAGCAGAGGGGGGGCTGGTCAGCCCCAGCATTTT. The chain carries TRBV15 and TRBJ1-5, with a weak D call TRBD1 (6 bases). The V gene's germline CDR1 is LNHNV and CDR2 YYDKDF (reference sequence). This CDR3 region has 14 residues. Trimming took off 1 base at V and 6 bases at J, with 10 bases between the two ends.

The chain is built from TRBV6-6 and TRBJ2-3, with 10 bases fitting TRBD1. This CDR3 is built from 14 residues. J was trimmed by 5 bases and V by 5 bases; bases with no gene match: 4. Germline V lookup: CDR1 MNHNY, CDR2 SVGAGI (reference sequence). The CDR3 sequence is CASSPGQGIDTQYF. In DNA, the CDR3 is TGTGCCAGCAGTCCGGGACAGGGGATAGATACGCAGTATTTT.

The rearrangement links TRBV5-4 to TRBJ2-7; 10 positions match TRBD2. The CDR3 length is 16 residues. The ends lost 0 bases at V and 0 bases at J; junction bases unmatched: 3. CDR1 is SGHNT and CDR2 is YYREEE in the germline V gene (reference sequence). CDR3 sequence reads: CASSLGLAGPSYEQYF. The DNA of the CDR3 is TGTGCCAGCAGCTTGGGACTAGCGGGCCCCTCCTACGAGCAGTACTTC.

This chain uses TRBV6-5 with TRBJ2-7, with D perhaps TRBD2 (6 bases). V was pared by 8 bases and J by 3 bases, with 8 bases between. The CDR3 length is 11 residues. Germline V gene lookup returns CDR1 MNHEY and CDR2 SVGAGI. CDR3: CASGRDYEQYV. CDR3 DNA: TGTGCCAGCGGGCGGGACTACGAGCAGTACGTC.

The rearrangement links TRBV5-5 to TRBJ2-7; weak D call: TRBD1 (6 bases). Germline lookup yields CDR1 SGHKS and CDR2 YYEKEE (reference sequence). The V end lost 3 bases, the J end lost 4 bases, and 20 bases lay between the germline ends. The CDR3 runs to 16 residues. In nucleotides, the CDR3 is TGTGCCAGCAGCTCAGGGGCCGCCTCGGATCTTTACGAGCAGTACTTC. Its protein is CASSSGAASDLYEQYF.

V gene TRBV11-2 combines with J gene TRBJ1-5, with D unresolved. V lost 2 bases to trimming and J lost 5 bases, with 7 bases between them. From germline, CDR1 is SGHAT and CDR2 FQNNGV. This CDR3 has 13 residues. In nucleotides, the CDR3 is TGTGCCAGCAGCTTAATAGACGATCAGCCCCAGCATTTT. This codes for CASSLIDDQPQHF. The full variable domain, its missing parts supplied by reference TRBV11-2 and TRBJ1-5, is EAGVAQSPRYKIIEKRQSVAFWCNPISGHATLYWYQQILGQGPKLLIQFQNNGVVDDSQLPKDRFSAERLKGVDSTLKIQPAKLEDSAVYLCASSLIDDQPQHFGDGTRLSIL.

CDR3 amino acids: CATSPWTGVGGYTF. For the CDR3, the DNA is TGTGCCACCTCCCCATGGACAGGGGTTGGTGGCTACACCTTC. The V gene is TRBV24-1, the J gene TRBJ1-2, with TRBD1 identical over 9 bases. V shed 9 bases and J 7 bases; nucleotides not matched to a gene: 11. Germline CDR1 reads KGHDR; CDR2 reads SFDVKD. The CDR3 totals 14 residues.

The gene calls are TRBV2 and TRBJ1-3; 7 bases are a match to TRBD1. V gave up 5 bases and J gave up 8 bases; unmatched junction bases: 12. The CDR3 has 15 residues. CDR1 is SNHLY, CDR2 FYNNEI, per germline. The CDR3 sequence is CASSLTGTEGDTIYF. In DNA, the CDR3 is TGTGCCAGCAGTCTAACCGGGACAGAAGGGGACACCATATATTTT.

The chain has TRBV5-1 and TRBJ2-2, with a possible D match to TRBD2 (7 bases). Germline values: CDR1 SGHRS, CDR2 YFSETQ. This CDR3 region has 15 residues. The V gene lost 2 bases and the J gene lost 0 bases, with 8 bases spanning the gap. The CDR3 protein is CASSLGGANTGELFF. The DNA for the CDR3 is TGCGCCAGCAGCTTAGGGGGGGCGAACACCGGGGAGCTGTTTTTT. The complete variable domain, with remaining parts taken from reference TRBV5-1 and TRBJ2-2, reads KAGVTQTPRYLIKTRGQQVTLSCSPISGHRSVSWYQQTPGQGLQFLFEYFSETQRNKGNFPGRFSGRQFSNSRSEMNVSTLELGDSALYLCASSLGGANTGELFFGEGSRLTVL.

The rearrangement uses TRBV6-2 or TRBV6-3 and TRBJ1-6; D is uncertain. Germline V gene data show CDR1 as MNHEY and CDR2 as SVGEGT. Trimming pared 2 bases from V and 0 bases from J, leaving 17 bases between. The CDR3 contains 19 residues. The CDR3 coding sequence is TGTGCCAGCAGTTACGAAGCAGGACTCCTCAGCTCCTATAATTCACCCCTCCACTTT. Its translation is CASSYEAGLLSSYNSPLHF.

The gene calls are TRBV6-5 and TRBJ1-3; unclear D gene. Trimming cost V 0 bases and J 3 bases, with 9 bases left between them. Germline lookup yields CDR1 MNHEY and CDR2 SVGAGI. The length of the CDR3 is 15 residues. CDR3 loop: CASSYSRVHGNTIYF. In DNA form, the CDR3 reads TGTGCCAGCAGTTACTCGAGGGTTCATGGAAACACCATATATTTT.

The CDR3 loop reads CASSEGGRGNEQFF. The CDR3 nucleotides read TGTGCCAGCAGTGAGGGTGGGAGGGGCAATGAGCAGTTCTTC. The J gene is TRBJ2-1, the V gene TRBV2; 7 nucleotides line up with TRBD2. Per the germline V gene, CDR1 is SNHLY and CDR2 is FYNNEI. CDR3 length: 14 residues. After removal of 3 bases from V and 6 bases from J, the junction contained 5 bases not matched to a gene.

This rearrangement joins TRBV4-2 to TRBJ2-3, with 8 bases identical to TRBD2. V lost 1 base to trimming and J lost 2 bases; unmatched junction nucleotides: 8. The CDR3 consists of 17 residues. Germline V gene sequence: CDR1 LGHNA, CDR2 YNFKEQ. Here the CDR3 DNA reads TGTGCCAGCAGCCAAGCTCTACTAGCGGACCACACAGATACGCAGTATTTT. Translated, it gives CASSQALLADHTDTQYF.

The V gene is TRBV4-2, the J gene TRBJ1-5; D not certain. This CDR3 comprises 16 residues. V was pared by 1 base and J by 6 bases, with 16 bases between. Looked up from germline, CDR1 is LGHNA and CDR2 is YNFKEQ. DNA of the CDR3: TGTGCCAGCAGCCAAGGGACGGTTCTGCATGGTCAGCCCCAGCATTTT. This encodes CASSQGTVLHGQPQHF.

The V call is TRBV5-1, the J call TRBJ1-2; maybe TRBD1 (6 bases). V was trimmed by 6 bases and J by 0 bases, leaving 18 bases between them. Germline-derived CDR1 and CDR2 are SGHRS and YFSETQ. The CDR3 spans 16 residues. CDR3: CASTAGQKHSNYGYTF. The CDR3 DNA follows: TGCGCCAGCACCGCCGGACAGAAACATTCTAACTATGGCTACACCTTC.

V gene TRBV18 combines with J gene TRBJ1-1; D perhaps matches TRBD1 (5 bases). Between the trimmed V and J ends, which lost 6 bases and 4 bases, there was a span of 12 bases. The CDR3 runs 13 residues. Germline lookup yields CDR1 KGHSH and CDR2 LQKENI. CDR3 loop: CASSPVGPTEAFF. Written as DNA, the CDR3 is TGTGCCAGCTCCCCAGTGGGGCCCACTGAAGCTTTCTTT.

The chain is built from TRBV28 and TRBJ1-4; no definite D call. V was clipped by 2 bases and J by 2 bases, with 6 bases between them. The germline V gene has CDR1 MDHEN and CDR2 SYDVKM. The CDR3 runs to 14 residues. The CDR3 nucleotides read TGTGCCAGCAGTTTAACGGCCACTAATGAAAAACTGTTTTTT. Its protein is CASSLTATNEKLFF.

The chain couples TRBV4-1 to TRBJ1-5; D is uncertain. There are 13 residues in the CDR3. The V and J ends lost 0 bases and 4 bases respectively, with 4 bases between them. Germline V gives CDR1 MGHRA, CDR2 YSYEKL. The CDR3 DNA follows: TGCGCCAGCAGCCAAGATAAGAATCAGCCCCAGCATTTT. Amino acids: CASSQDKNQPQHF.

The V and J genes are TRBV6-2 or TRBV6-3 and TRBJ1-2; no definite D call. The CDR3 runs 14 residues. The V and J ends lost 3 bases and 2 bases respectively, with 10 bases between them. The germline V gene encodes CDR1 MNHEY and CDR2 SVGEGT. CDR3 sequence (DNA): TGTGCCAGCAGTTATTATGGCGAGAACTATGGCTACACCTTC. Protein sequence: CASSYYGENYGYTF.

V usage is TRBV5-1 and J usage is TRBJ1-1; TRBD1 aligns across 9 bases. Germline CDR1 and CDR2: SGHRS and YFSETQ. This CDR3 comprises 18 residues. J lost 0 bases, V lost 0 bases, and 9 bases had no gene match. The CDR3 is CASSLEGTGILLNTEAFF. In DNA form, the CDR3 reads TGCGCCAGCAGCTTGGAGGGGACAGGGATCTTACTGAACACTGAAGCTTTCTTT.

In DNA, the CDR3 is TGTGCCAGTAGGTGGGGGCCCTATAGCAATCAGCCCCAGCATTTT. It is translated as CASRWGPYSNQPQHF. The chain combines TRBV19 with TRBJ1-5; D possibly corresponds to TRBD1 (6 bases). V was cut by 6 bases and J by 0 bases, with 12 bases left in between. This CDR3 contains 15 residues. Germline CDR1 and CDR2: LNHDA and SQIVND (reference sequence).

The genes are TRBV24-1 and TRBJ2-7; either TRBD1 or TRBD2 may supply D (5 bases each). The CDR3 has 15 residues. From germline, CDR1 is KGHDR and CDR2 SFDVKD. The V end lost 5 bases, the J end lost 10 bases, and 23 bases lay between the germline ends. The CDR3 nucleotides read TGTGCCACCAGTGCTTATGGGGGTCCGGGGATGAGACAGTACTTC. Translated: CATSAYGGPGMRQYF.

A word on this clone: The sample holds other DNA sequences that translate to the same CDR3. The rearrangement links TRBV5-1 to TRBJ1-4; weak D call: TRBD1 (5 bases). CDR1 and CDR2 (germline): SGHRS, YFSETQ. Trimming took 5 bases from V and 4 from J, leaving 12 bases between them. The CDR3 loop spans 14 amino acids. The CDR3 loop reads CASRRDGGNEKLFF. The CDR3 region has the DNA TGCGCCAGCAGAAGGGACGGCGGTAATGAAAAACTGTTTTTT.

This clone was seen at least ten times. The chain has TRBV27 and TRBJ1-1, with 7 bases that match TRBD1. The CDR3 spans 15 residues. V gave up 4 bases and J gave up 2 bases; unmatched junction bases: 7. Looked up from germline, CDR1 is MNHEY and CDR2 is SMNVEV (reference sequence). CDR3: CASSWGTDTNTEAFF. The CDR3 DNA reads TGTGCCAGCAGTTGGGGGACAGACACCAACACTGAAGCTTTCTTT.

The chain's CDR3 is CASSLIAGRVTDTQYF. In DNA form, the CDR3 reads TGTGCCAGCAGTTTAATTGCGGGGCGCGTCACAGATACGCAGTATTTT. The V and J genes are TRBV28 and TRBJ2-3; a possible D gene is TRBD2 (6 bases). V gave up 2 bases and J gave up 2 bases, with 14 bases separating them. CDR3 length equals 16 residues. Germline V lookup: CDR1 MDHEN, CDR2 SYDVKM.

The chain links TRBV15 to TRBJ2-7; a weak D match, TRBD1 (5 bases). The CDR3 runs 14 residues. The germline V and J ends were trimmed by 2 bases and 0 bases, with 8 bases remaining between them. In germline, CDR1 is LNHNV, CDR2 YYDKDF (reference sequence). CDR3 protein: CATSRSDSSYEQYV. In DNA, the CDR3 is TGTGCCACCAGCAGATCCGACAGCTCCTACGAGCAGTACGTC.

V gene TRBV15 combines with J gene TRBJ1-5; weak D call: TRBD1 (5 bases). The ends were cut back, 1 base at V and 7 bases at J, with 11 bases in the middle. Germline CDR1 LNHNV, CDR2 YYDKDF (reference sequence). The CDR3 has 14 residues. The CDR3 loop is CATSRVPGHQPQHF. The CDR3 DNA is TGTGCCACCAGCAGAGTGCCGGGGCACCAGCCCCAGCATTTT.

This chain links TRBV28 with TRBJ2-6; D assignment may be TRBD1 or TRBD2 (6 bases each). This CDR3 has 16 amino acids. The V and J ends lost 6 bases and 0 bases respectively, with 12 bases between them. CDR1 MDHEN and CDR2 SYDVKM come from the germline V gene. The CDR3 bases are TGTGCCAGCAGCGGGGGCCCTATCTCTGGGGCCAACGTCCTGACTTTC. Translating it yields CASSGGPISGANVLTF.